What follows are 29 T cell receptor beta chains derived from one specimen sequenced in a study of T cell repertoires in cytomegalovirus infection. TCRdb recomputed calls from the reads with MiXCR, one row per CDR3 protein. This sample yields around 180,000 distinct CDR3 sequences, of which under 30% are seen a single time; approximately 30% belongs to the top ten. Material: PBMCs. These receptors came from a human donor in good health (CMV status not recorded). Some clones in this sample may be carry-over from other donors' samples.

This clonotype turned up a few times. The chain couples TRBV7-2 to TRBJ2-3; 8 nucleotides agree with TRBD2. CDR3 length: 15 residues. Germline CDR1 is SGHTA and CDR2 is FQGNSA. J gave up 2 bases and V 3 bases, and 4 bases lay outside the gene matches. In nucleotides, the CDR3 is TGTGCCAGCAGCTTGAGCGGGGGTAACACAGATACGCAGTATTTT. It is translated as CASSLSGGNTDTQYF. The whole variable domain, remainder taken from reference TRBV7-2 and TRBJ2-3, is GAGVSQSPSNKVTEKGKDVELRCDPISGHTALYWYRQSLGQGLEFLIYFQGNSAPDKSGLPSDRFSAERTGGSVSTLTIQRTQQEDSAVYLCASSLSGGNTDTQYFGPGTRLTVL.

This sequence joins TRBV25-1 and TRBJ2-3; 14 nucleotides agree with TRBD2. The CDR3 totals 18 residues. Trimming removed 2 bases from V and 0 bases from J; junction bases left unmatched: 4. Germline V gene sequence: CDR1 MGHDK, CDR2 SYGVNS. CDR3 nucleotide sequence: TGTGCCAGCAGTGAAACGACTAGCGGGGGGGAAAGCACAGATACGCAGTATTTT. It translates to CASSETTSGGESTDTQYF.

Only a few counts were recorded for this clonotype. This chain connects TRBV4-3 to TRBJ2-7; D perhaps matches TRBD2 (5 bases). The CDR3 covers 15 residues. The germline V and J ends were trimmed by 3 bases and 3 bases, with 15 bases remaining between them. Germline V gene data show CDR1 as LGHNA and CDR2 as YSLEER. This CDR3 is CASSHGSGEDYEQYF. The CDR3 region has the DNA TGCGCCAGCAGCCACGGTTCCGGGGAAGACTACGAGCAGTACTTC.

The chain carries TRBV6-2 or TRBV6-3 and TRBJ2-7; 8 nucleotides line up with TRBD1. The CDR3 loop spans 14 amino acids. The V segment lost 4 bases and the J segment 3 bases; nucleotides outside the gene matches: 5. Germline assignment: CDR1 MNHEY and CDR2 SVGEGT. CDR3 DNA sequence: TGTGCCAGCAGTTTTGGACAGGGCGACTACGAGCAGTACTTC. It codes for CASSFGQGDYEQYF.

V and J are TRBV7-9 and TRBJ2-2, with D uncertain. CDR3 size: 18 residues. Germline lookup yields CDR1 SEHNR and CDR2 FQNEAQ (reference sequence). Trimming shortened V by 4 bases and J by 4 bases, and 22 bases separated the two germline ends. CDR3 nucleotides: TGTGCCAGCAGCTCAAGCCGGGTCACCGCTACTGGCACCGGGGAGCTGTTTTTT. Translating it yields CASSSSRVTATGTGELFF. The variable domain in full, with the rest retrieved from reference TRBV7-9 and TRBJ2-2, is DTGVSQNPRHKITKRGQNVTFRCDPISEHNRLYWYRQTLGQGPEFLTYFQNEAQLEKSRLLSDRFSAERPKGSFSTLEIQRTEQGDSAMYLCASSSSRVTATGTGELFFGEGSRLTVL.

This clonotype turned up a few times. V gene TRBV18 combines with J gene TRBJ1-6; D perhaps matches TRBD1 (6 bases). This CDR3 has 15 residues. Trimming cost V 4 bases and J 8 bases, with 15 bases left between them. From germline, CDR1 is KGHSH and CDR2 LQKENI. CDR3 bases: TGTGCCAGCTCACGTCAGGGGAGCAACCATTCACCCCTCCACTTT. This encodes CASSRQGSNHSPLHF.

This clonotype has more than one count but fewer than ten. The V call is TRBV19, the J call TRBJ1-2; D unresolved. Germline V lookup: CDR1 LNHDA, CDR2 SQIVND (reference sequence). V dropped 7 bases and J dropped 3 bases, with 9 bases sitting between them. The CDR3 runs 12 residues. The CDR3 loop reads CASKEDHYGYTF. In DNA form, the CDR3 reads TGTGCCAGTAAGGAGGACCACTATGGCTACACCTTC.

This clonotype has only a few counts. The CDR3 region is CASSIAGLSYEQYF. The CDR3 nucleotides read TGTGCCAGCAGCATCGCAGGGCTCTCCTACGAGCAGTACTTC. The chain combines TRBV7-9 with TRBJ2-7; TRBD1 might be the D (5 bases). Germline V gene sequence: CDR1 SEHNR, CDR2 FQNEAQ (reference sequence). V lost 5 bases and J 0 bases, leaving 11 bases between the germline ends. This CDR3 spans 14 amino acids.

The chain joins TRBV5-1 to TRBJ2-3, with no clear D. The CDR3 covers 12 residues. V lost 3 bases and J lost 3, with 5 bases in between. Looked up from germline, CDR1 is SGHRS and CDR2 is YFSETQ. The CDR3 DNA reads TGCGCCAGCAGCTCGGATACAGATACGCAGTATTTT. Amino acids: CASSSDTDTQYF.

The gene calls are TRBV12-3 or TRBV12-4 and TRBJ2-5; D is unresolved. This CDR3 is built from 15 residues. V was clipped by 6 bases and J by 2 bases, with 16 bases between them. CDR3 coding DNA: TGTGCCAGCAGCCCCGGGCACATCCGACAAGAGACCCAGTACTTC. It translates to CASSPGHIRQETQYF.

The chain employs TRBV6-2 or TRBV6-3 and TRBJ2-2; TRBD1 aligns across 8 bases. Germline values: CDR1 MNHEY, CDR2 SVGEGT. J gave up 4 bases and V 6 bases, and 10 bases lay outside the gene matches. The CDR3 length is 16 residues. This chain's CDR3 is CASRPLRTGSTGELFF. The CDR3 region has the DNA TGTGCCAGCAGGCCCTTAAGGACAGGGAGCACCGGGGAGCTGTTTTTT.

In its sample, this clonotype was seen a few times. One junction end disagrees with the germline gene, perhaps due to a read error. The CDR3 is CASSLGPEEFRTEAFF. CDR3 DNA sequence: TGTGCTAGCAGCTTAGGACCTGAGGAGTTTCGCACTGAAGCTTTCTTT. The chain carries TRBV7-7 and TRBJ1-1; D is unresolved. The germline CDR1 and CDR2 sequences are SSHAT and FNYEAQ (reference sequence). The CDR3 sequence is 16 residues long. The full variable domain, rest sourced from reference TRBV7-7 and TRBJ1-1, is GAGVSQSPRYKVTKRGQDVTLRCDPISSHATLYWYQQALGQGPEFLTYFNYEAQPDKSGLPSDRFSAERPEGSISTLTIQRTEQRDSAMYRCASSLGPEEFRTEAFFGQGTRLTVV.

This clonotype was seen more than once but under ten times. V usage is TRBV11-2 and J usage is TRBJ1-2; perhaps TRBD1 as D (6 bases). Germline lookup yields CDR1 SGHAT and CDR2 FQNNGV. The CDR3 extends over 15 amino acids. Trimming removed 4 bases at V and 5 bases at J, with 17 bases between. CDR3 sequence: CASSSYRVREYGYTF. The CDR3 coding sequence is TGTGCCAGCAGCTCCTACAGGGTGCGGGAGTATGGCTACACCTTC.

The V and J genes are TRBV30 and TRBJ1-1; D is undetermined. The CDR3 contains 12 residues. Germline lookup yields CDR1 GTSNPN and CDR2 SVGIG (reference sequence). Trimming shortened V by 1 base and J by 1 base, and 4 bases separated the two germline ends. CDR3 sequence (DNA): TGTGCCTGGAGTGATCAGAACACTGAAGCTTTCTTT. Encoded protein: CAWSDQNTEAFF. Full variable domain (outside the CDR3, taken from reference TRBV30 and TRBJ1-1): SQTIHQWPATLVQPVGSPLSLECTVEGTSNPNLYWYRQAAGRGLQLLFYSVGIGQISSEVPQNLSASRPQDRQFILSSKKLLLSDSGFYLCAWSDQNTEAFFGQGTRLTVV.

This sequence joins TRBV20-1 and TRBJ2-7, with D maybe TRBD1 (5 bases). Trimming cost V 1 base and J 5 bases, with 15 bases left between them. Germline CDR1 DFQATT, CDR2 SNEGSKA (reference sequence). This CDR3 is built from 14 residues. Written as DNA, the CDR3 is TGCAGTGCTAGAGTCGGGCAGGGTATCAACGAGCAGTACTTC. It codes for CSARVGQGINEQYF.

This rearrangement joins TRBV12-3 or TRBV12-4 to TRBJ2-2; 9 bases align to TRBD1. Germline trimming cut 3 bases from V and 4 bases from J; bases unmatched to any gene: 12. The CDR3 is 18 amino acids. This CDR3 is CASSFYADRGGSTGELFF. In DNA form, the CDR3 reads TGTGCCAGCAGTTTTTACGCAGACAGGGGGGGGAGCACCGGGGAGCTGTTTTTT.

This clonotype has a handful of counts. The chain has TRBV2 and TRBJ2-2; either TRBD1 or TRBD2 may supply D (5 bases each). The CDR3 runs to 18 residues. V was pared by 5 bases and J by 4 bases, with 23 bases between. Germline lookup yields CDR1 SNHLY and CDR2 FYNNEI. This chain's CDR3 is CASSPDSHPSRGTGELFF. The DNA of the CDR3 is TGTGCCAGCAGTCCCGACAGCCATCCCTCCCGGGGCACCGGGGAGCTGTTTTTT.

This clonotype was seen ten or more times. V usage is TRBV7-8 and J usage is TRBJ1-1; D is uncertain. The V and J ends lost 0 bases and 0 bases respectively, with 5 bases between them. Germline loops: CDR1 SGHVS, CDR2 FQNEAQ. This CDR3 comprises 14 residues. The CDR3 spells CASSLAGLNTEAFF. CDR3 nucleotides: TGTGCCAGCAGCTTAGCGGGCCTGAACACTGAAGCTTTCTTT. Together with reference TRBV7-8 and TRBJ1-1, the CDR3 gives the full variable domain: GAGVSQSPRYKVAKRGQDVALRCDPISGHVSLFWYQQALGQGPEFLTYFQNEAQLDKSGLPSDRFFAERPEGSVSTLKIQRTQQEDSAVYLCASSLAGLNTEAFFGQGTRLTVV.

The chain uses TRBV2 and TRBJ2-3; TRBD2 might be the D (7 bases). With 4 bases removed from V and 4 bases from J, the gap between germline ends came to 18 bases. In germline, CDR1 is SNHLY, CDR2 FYNNEI. CDR3 size: 16 residues. CDR3 sequence: CASSALRGGGSDTQYF. The CDR3 nucleotides read TGTGCCAGCAGTGCTCTGAGGGGGGGCGGGTCAGATACGCAGTATTTT.

This clonotype came up many times. The chain joins TRBV7-2 to TRBJ1-1; D remains ambiguous. V dropped 2 bases and J dropped 0 bases, with 10 bases sitting between them. This CDR3 contains 15 residues. CDR1 is SGHTA and CDR2 is FQGNSA in the germline V gene. Here the CDR3 DNA reads TGTGCCAGCAGCTTACAGAACCTATTGAACACTGAAGCTTTCTTT. Amino acid sequence: CASSLQNLLNTEAFF.

This clonotype was seen ten or more times. This chain uses TRBV7-2 with TRBJ1-1; D is unresolved. With 4 bases removed from V and 1 base from J, the gap between germline ends came to 4 bases. The CDR3 covers 12 residues. Germline V gives CDR1 SGHTA, CDR2 FQGNSA. The CDR3 sequence: CASSYRNTEAFF. The CDR3 coding sequence is TGTGCCAGCAGCTACCGGAACACTGAAGCTTTCTTT.

On this clonotype: A far larger clone is off by one base, so a read error is likely. The chain combines TRBV7-6 with TRBJ2-5; D may correspond to TRBD1 or TRBD2 (6 bases each). The CDR3 extends over 15 amino acids. Germline CDR1 and CDR2: SGHVS and FNYEAQ. The CDR3: CASSLAGGHQGTQYF. CDR3 DNA: TGTGCCAGCAGCTTAGCGGGGGGCCACCAAGGGACCCAGTACTTC.

The sample holds a few counts of this clonotype. The rearrangement uses TRBV11-1 and TRBJ2-7; perhaps D is TRBD1 or TRBD2 (5 bases each). This CDR3 region has 14 residues. Germline-derived CDR1 and CDR2 are SGHAT and FQDESV (reference sequence). Trimming removed 0 bases at V and 3 bases at J, with 9 bases between. The chain's CDR3 is CASSLAGDSYEQYF. The DNA of the CDR3 is TGTGCCAGCAGCTTAGCGGGAGACAGCTACGAGCAGTACTTC.

This clonotype was counted between two and nine times. The chain carries TRBV12-3 or TRBV12-4 and TRBJ2-2; D gene ambiguous. V dropped 6 bases and J dropped 2 bases, with 7 bases sitting between them. The CDR3 length is 13 residues. CDR3 loop: CASSQANTGELFF. CDR3 sequence (DNA): TGTGCCAGCAGCCAAGCAAACACCGGGGAGCTGTTTTTT.

The rearrangement uses TRBV19 and TRBJ1-5; D ambiguous. From germline, CDR1 is LNHDA and CDR2 SQIVND (reference sequence). The V and J ends lost 2 bases and 6 bases respectively, with 11 bases between them. CDR3 length: 14 amino acids. The chain's CDR3 is CASSIRAQSQPQHF. For the CDR3, the DNA is TGTGCCAGTAGTATACGTGCTCAGAGTCAGCCCCAGCATTTT.

A remark on this clonotype: A read error may explain this, as a much larger clone is one base away. The rearrangement joins TRBV7-2 to TRBJ2-5; 8 nucleotides line up with TRBD2. The CDR3 sequence is 18 residues long. Germline V lookup: CDR1 SGHTA, CDR2 FQGNSA. CDR3 nucleotides: TGTGCCAGCAACTTAAATCCAGCGGGGGCGACGTTTATAGAGACCCAGTACTTC. Residues: CASNLNPAGATFIETQYF.

The rearrangement uses TRBV7-2 and TRBJ2-2; D call uncertain. Germline CDR1 reads SGHTA; CDR2 reads FQGNSA. V shed 5 bases and J shed 0 bases, with 4 bases lying between them. The length of the CDR3 is 13 residues. In nucleotides, the CDR3 is TGTGCCAGCAGCGTAACGAACACCGGGGAGCTGTTTTTT. This gives the protein CASSVTNTGELFF.

This clonotype has a handful of counts. This rearrangement joins TRBV7-2 to TRBJ1-2; 9 bases fit TRBD1. This CDR3 is built from 13 residues. Germline CDR1 SGHTA, CDR2 FQGNSA. After removal of 6 bases from V and 2 bases from J, the junction contained 1 base not matched to a gene. The DNA of the CDR3 is TGTGCCAGCAGACAGGGGGCCAACTATGGCTACACCTTC. Translation: CASRQGANYGYTF.

This clonotype appeared a few times. The genes are TRBV24-1 and TRBJ2-1; the D gene is possibly TRBD2 (6 bases). V was shortened by 2 bases and J by 3 bases, with 13 bases between the two germline ends. This CDR3 region has 16 residues. CDR1 and CDR2 from the germline V gene are KGHDR and SFDVKD. The DNA of the CDR3 is TGTGCCACCAGTGATTCGGGCGGGGACCTCTACAATGAGCAGTTCTTC. Protein product: CATSDSGGDLYNEQFF.